The present entry profiles one TCR beta chain with its context. Its antigen is currently unknown. These data come from a study of cytomegalovirus exposure and HLA in healthy donors. Study context: An earlier analysis found 95 million to 140 million unique TCR beta sequences from roughly 170 million T cells.

The PCR contained 60 Vbeta and 13 Jbeta primers. Repertoires were generated with immunoSEQ multiplex PCR, while TCRdb's copy carries only in-frame clones and drops some. The table lists 70,000 or so clones. Regarding the study as a whole: In an earlier analysis, most TCR beta V segments were productive about 87% or about 30% of the time. Several of the most significant clusters appeared, in a later analysis, to be linked to common viral pathogens.

The CDR3 is 14 residues long. CDR1 LNHDA and CDR2 SQIVND come from the germline V gene (reference sequence). The V and J ends lost 7 bases and 3 bases respectively, with 15 bases between them. The chain recombines TRBV19 with TRBJ1-2; the D is unclear. The clonotype comes from a female donor in good health and CMV-seropositive. The specimen was PBMCs. The CDR3 bases are TGTGCCAGTATAGAGGGTACCGAAGACTATGGCTACACCTTC. It is translated as CASIEGTEDYGYTF. Looking up the rest from reference TRBV19 and TRBJ1-2 gives the full variable domain: DGGITQSPKYLFRKEGQNVTLSCEQNLNHDAMYWYRQDPGQGLRLIYYSQIVNDFQKGDIAEGYSVSREKKESFPLTVTSAQKNPTAFYLCASIEGTEDYGYTFGSGTRLTVV.